Shown below are 22 T cell receptor beta chains from a single sample sequenced in a study of T cell repertoires in cytomegalovirus infection. The antigens these receptors bind are not known. Each CDR3 protein is one row after TCRdb ran MiXCR on the reads. The data contain about 700,000 distinct CDR3 sequences, around 35% of them singletons. The sequencing here drew on cultured PBMCs, taken from culture after CMV antigen stimulation. These receptor sequences come from a human donor in good health (CMV status not recorded). Some clones in this sample may be carry-over from other donors' samples.

This chain connects TRBV5-1 to TRBJ1-2; TRBD1 matches 7 bases. Germline V gives CDR1 SGHRS, CDR2 YFSETQ. V dropped 4 bases and J dropped 1; count of bases not matched to a gene: 4. The CDR3 extends over 14 amino acids. The CDR3, as DNA: TGCGCCAGCAGCCGGACAGGTCATAACTATGGCTACACCTTC. As protein: CASSRTGHNYGYTF.

The table lists this clonotype with a few counts. The V and J genes are TRBV5-6 and TRBJ2-1; 11 bases line up with TRBD2. The CDR3 has 15 amino acids. J lost 6 bases, V lost 1 base, and 3 bases had no gene match. Germline V lookup: CDR1 SGHDT, CDR2 YYEEEE. The CDR3: CASSLIAGGINEQFF. For the CDR3, the DNA is TGTGCCAGCAGCTTGATAGCGGGGGGGATCAATGAGCAGTTCTTC.

The V and J genes are TRBV7-2 and TRBJ2-2; either TRBD1 or TRBD2 may supply D (5 bases each). Germline V lookup: CDR1 SGHTA, CDR2 FQGNSA. V was trimmed by 3 bases and J by 7 bases, leaving 12 bases between them. The CDR3 has 14 amino acids. The DNA for the CDR3 is TGTGCCAGCAGCTTGTGGGGGATGAACGGGGAGCTGTTTTTT. Its protein is CASSLWGMNGELFF.

The chain couples TRBV4-1 to TRBJ2-1, with D maybe TRBD2 (5 bases). The V and J ends lost 4 bases and 1 base respectively, with 14 bases between them. CDR3 length: 16 amino acids. Germline-derived CDR1 and CDR2 are MGHRA and YSYEKL. CDR3 sequence reads: CASSPGVLASYNEQFF. The CDR3 nucleotides read TGCGCCAGCAGCCCCGGGGTGCTAGCTTCCTACAATGAGCAGTTCTTC.

This clonotype was recorded a few times. The chain carries TRBV19 and TRBJ2-1, with TRBD1 matching 10 bases. Trimming at V came to 7 bases and at J to 4 bases, leaving 16 bases not matched to a gene. Germline CDR1 and CDR2: LNHDA and SQIVND (reference sequence). This CDR3 comprises 18 residues. CDR3 loop: CASTSWDARDRGYNEQFF. DNA of the CDR3: TGTGCCAGTACGTCCTGGGATGCCCGGGACAGGGGATACAATGAGCAGTTCTTC. Combining the CDR3 with reference TRBV19 and TRBJ2-1 gives the whole variable domain DGGITQSPKYLFRKEGQNVTLSCEQNLNHDAMYWYRQDPGQGLRLIYYSQIVNDFQKGDIAEGYSVSREKKESFPLTVTSAQKNPTAFYLCASTSWDARDRGYNEQFFGPGTRLTVL.

V is TRBV29-1 and J is TRBJ1-2, with no clear D. CDR3 size: 12 residues. Per the germline V gene, CDR1 is SQVTM and CDR2 is ANQGSEA. Trimming left V 2 bases short and J 2 bases short, with 6 bases between. The CDR3 DNA sequence: TGCAGCGTTGAATCTGCGAACTATGGCTACACCTTC. Protein sequence: CSVESANYGYTF.

The genes are TRBV6-6 and TRBJ1-5, with D uncertain. The V gene's germline CDR1 is MNHNY and CDR2 SVGAGI (reference sequence). The length of the CDR3 is 12 residues. The germline V and J ends were trimmed by 6 bases and 6 bases, with 9 bases remaining between them. The CDR3 nucleotides are TGTGCCAGCAGACATTCCCGTCAGCCCCAGCATTTT. This sequence encodes CASRHSRQPQHF.

This chain connects TRBV2 to TRBJ2-3; TRBD2 matches at 7 bases. Germline V gives CDR1 SNHLY, CDR2 FYNNEI. Trimming removed 2 bases from V and 4 bases from J; junction bases left unmatched: 9. This CDR3 comprises 16 residues. The CDR3 coding sequence is TGTGCCAGCAGTGAATATGGGCGGGGAGGGTCAGATACGCAGTATTTT. Its protein product is CASSEYGRGGSDTQYF.

There are a few counts of this clonotype. V is TRBV7-6 and J is TRBJ2-7, with 10 bases that match TRBD2. Trimming cost V 3 bases and J 5 bases; bases outside gene matches: 7. This CDR3 has 15 amino acids. Germline lookup yields CDR1 SGHVS and CDR2 FNYEAQ. Written as DNA, the CDR3 is TGTGCCAGCAGCTTTACAGCGGGGGGGCGGGACGAGCAGTACTTC. Translation: CASSFTAGGRDEQYF.

This clonotype was counted a few times. The chain is built from TRBV6-4 and TRBJ2-2; 8 nucleotides match TRBD2. Looked up from germline, CDR1 is MRHNA and CDR2 is SNTAGT. Trimming at V came to 5 bases and at J to 7 bases, leaving 12 bases not matched to a gene. The CDR3 extends over 16 amino acids. CDR3 nucleotide sequence: TGTGCCAGCAGTCCCAACCCAGCGGGAGCGGGCGGGGAGCTGTTTTTT. Amino acid sequence: CASSPNPAGAGGELFF.

The gene calls are TRBV6-6 and TRBJ1-1; no clear D. Germline assignment: CDR1 MNHNY and CDR2 SVGAGI (reference sequence). The CDR3 sequence is 13 residues long. Deletions cut 6 bases from V and 1 base from J, with 9 bases between. The DNA for the CDR3 is TGTGCCAGCAGAGCGGACGGGAACACTGAAGCTTTCTTT. The encoded protein is CASRADGNTEAFF.

This clonotype has a count of ten or more. The rearrangement uses TRBV12-3 or TRBV12-4 and TRBJ1-3; D ambiguous. The CDR3 has 12 amino acids. Trimming stripped 3 bases from V and 5 bases from J, with 5 bases between. The CDR3: CASSFPRNTIYF. The CDR3 nucleotides are TGTGCCAGCAGTTTCCCGCGAAACACCATATATTTT.

In this sample, this clonotype turned up a few times. The chain combines TRBV7-9 with TRBJ1-1; no reliable D call. Trimming took off 5 bases at V and 11 bases at J, with 18 bases between the two ends. The CDR3 loop spans 13 amino acids. Germline values: CDR1 SEHNR, CDR2 FQNEAQ (reference sequence). The CDR3 DNA is TGTGCCAGCAGCCCAGACCTAGCCCTGGGTGCTTTCTTT. This translates into CASSPDLALGAFF.

This chain uses TRBV6-1 with TRBJ2-7, with D hard to call. The germline gives CDR1 MNHNS, CDR2 SASEGT. The germline V and J ends were trimmed by 6 bases and 3 bases, with 18 bases remaining between them. The CDR3 extends over 15 amino acids. The CDR3 nucleotides are TGTGCCAGCAGCCGTCCGAGGAATTCTAACTACGAGCAGTACTTC. Translation gives CASSRPRNSNYEQYF.

The chain uses TRBV12-3 or TRBV12-4 and TRBJ2-1; D is unresolved. The V gene lost 11 bases and the J gene lost 7 bases, with 15 bases spanning the gap. The CDR3 is 12 residues long. This CDR3 is CADAWNLNEQFF. Here the CDR3 DNA reads TGTGCCGACGCCTGGAACCTAAATGAGCAGTTCTTC.

This chain uses TRBV7-2 with TRBJ2-2; TRBD2 matches at 15 bases. The CDR3 consists of 19 residues. V shed 6 bases and J 5 bases; nucleotides not matched to a gene: 13. The V gene's germline CDR1 is SGHTA and CDR2 FQGNSA. The CDR3 loop reads CASRSGLAGGPVSTGELFF. The CDR3 region has the DNA TGTGCCAGCAGATCCGGACTAGCGGGGGGGCCTGTGTCAACCGGGGAGCTGTTTTTT.

The genes are TRBV2 and TRBJ2-7; the D gene is possibly TRBD1 (6 bases). V dropped 6 bases and J dropped 10 bases, with 22 bases sitting between them. This CDR3 is built from 14 residues. The germline CDR1 and CDR2 sequences are SNHLY and FYNNEI. The DNA of the CDR3 is TGTGCCAGCAGATCGACAGGAGTGCTTACGAAACAGTACTTC. Protein sequence: CASRSTGVLTKQYF.

On this clonotype itself: The junction differs from germline at one of its ends, possibly a read error. The V and J genes are TRBV12-3 or TRBV12-4 and TRBJ2-7, with no clear D. The CDR3 sequence is 14 residues long. CDR3 DNA sequence: TGTGCCAGCAGTTTATTACACCTCTCCGACGAGCAGTACTTC. Translating it yields CASSLLHLSDEQYF.

This clonotype has more than one count but fewer than ten. The chain has TRBV2 and TRBJ2-1; the match to TRBD2 covers 15 bases. Per germline, CDR1 SNHLY and CDR2 FYNNEI. The CDR3 has 17 residues. Germline trimming cut 5 bases from V and 9 bases from J; bases unmatched to any gene: 11. CDR3 sequence: CASSSQRTSGRASEQFF. CDR3 nucleotides: TGTGCCAGCAGTTCCCAGAGGACTAGCGGGAGGGCTAGTGAGCAGTTCTTC. Combining the CDR3 with reference TRBV2 and TRBJ2-1 gives the whole variable domain EPEVTQTPSHQVTQMGQEVILRCVPISNHLYFYWYRQILGQKVEFLVSFYNNEISEKSEIFDDQFSVERPDGSNFTLKIRSTKLEDSAMYFCASSSQRTSGRASEQFFGPGTRLTVL.

A few counts support this clonotype. The gene calls are TRBV2 and TRBJ2-7; TRBD1 matches 8 bases. The CDR3 loop spans 13 amino acids. V was clipped by 8 bases and J by 4 bases; unmatched bases: 7. Germline CDR1 and CDR2: SNHLY and FYNNEI. The CDR3, as DNA: TGTGCCAGCGGGACAGGCATAGGATACGAGCAGTACTTC. Translating gives CASGTGIGYEQYF.

The chain carries TRBV19 and TRBJ1-4; 7 nucleotides match TRBD1. CDR3 length: 14 amino acids. CDR1 is LNHDA, CDR2 SQIVND, per germline (reference sequence). V was clipped by 3 bases and J by 8 bases; unmatched bases: 6. CDR3 nucleotide sequence: TGTGCCAGTAGTATGGAGGGGGCGGAGGAAAAACTGTTTTTT. Its translation is CASSMEGAEEKLFF.

This CDR3 is CASSPQTRPIHSGNTIYF. The CDR3 nucleotides are TGTGCCAGCAGCCCACAAACCCGACCGATTCACTCTGGAAACACCATATATTTT. The rearrangement joins TRBV5-6 to TRBJ1-3; D remains ambiguous. This CDR3 has 18 amino acids. The germline V gene encodes CDR1 SGHDT and CDR2 YYEEEE. V lost 4 bases and J 0 bases, leaving 20 bases between the germline ends.